The T cell receptor beta chain described here comes from a study of regulatory T cells in long-lasting Graves disease (TCRdb year 2021). Context from the whole study: Persistent Graves' disease was defined as persistently positive TSH receptor autoantibodies together with antithyroid drug treatment for over 5 years. Peripheral blood TCR sequencing and RNA sequencing compared persistent Graves' disease patients with newly diagnosed Graves' disease patients. The study was registered as a clinical trial and conducted in China. TCR sequencing covered some 13 persistent and 20 or so newly diagnosed Graves' disease patients, around 33 samples in total. In the clinical cohort, patients with persistent Graves' disease had used antithyroid drugs for an average of roughly ten years. General conclusions and limits of the study: A larger number of public clonotypes was shared among persistent patients (fewer than 3,000) than among newly diagnosed patients (roughly 930). Persistent Graves' disease patients showed lower TCR Shannon entropy and fewer highly expanded clones than newly diagnosed patients, suggesting clonal expansion. The authors noted that the small sample size was a limitation that may lower accuracy. Sequencing and analysis were limited to the TCR beta chain. Persistent disease showed preferential use of TRBV28, TRBJ1-2 and TRBJ2-5, whereas newly diagnosed disease favored TRBV20-1 and TRBJ2-1. The study examined only peripheral blood because the primary lesion, thyroid tissue, could not be accessed.

V loses 8 bases of germline sequence and J loses 0 bases, and the interval between the two ends is 10 bases. The germline V gene (reference sequence) provides CDR1 LNHDA and CDR2 SQIVND. The CDR3 runs 13 residues from the cysteine to the phenylalanine. Only CDR3 DNA is held: 39 bases, read in frame from base 1. Reading the label with the study, this specimen's time point is: persistent/refractory GD, antithyroid drugs over 5 years with positive TRAb. For both TCR sequencing and RNA sequencing, RNA was extracted from PBMCs using TRIzol. The diagnosis of Graves' disease was made according to American Thyroid Association guidelines. The patients came from an endocrinology department in Xi'an, China. Each patient gave roughly 8.4 milliliters of peripheral blood, collected in an EDTA anticoagulant tube. Ficoll Paque Plus density gradient separation was used to isolate PBMCs, and no further T cell sorting was performed. RNA quality was checked with an Agilent 2100 Bioanalyzer and agarose gel, and concentration with a NanoDrop 2000.

Notes on this clonotype: No cognate antigen has been identified for it. No base-level quality is on record; no much larger clone is a single base apart.

The receptor library was made with multiplex PCR. Sequenced on an Illumina HiSeq 4000. To build TCR beta libraries, CDR3 regions were amplified by Arm-PCR using iRepertoire HTBI primers. Before sequencing, the PCR products went through gel purification. As for how the authors treated the data: A total of 62 TRBV and 14 TRBJ segments were identified across samples and were used for gene usage analysis of CDR3 amino acid clonotypes. Filtered high-quality paired reads were merged into contigs using COPE and FqMerger. BLAST was used to align contigs to IMGT TRBV, TRBD and TRBJ reference genes, and CDR3 was defined according to IMGT. Any clonotype with a frequency above 0.1% was classified as a highly expanded clone. Repertoire diversity was measured by Shannon entropy, and V-J evenness by the Gini coefficient. Clonotypes shared by more than one individual were considered public. Through fastp at Q25 and MiXCR, TCRdb rebuilt clones from the public reads, retaining in-frame beta chains. Every CDR3 protein is listed once, alongside the most common genes and DNA of its rows. It is TCRdb's table, rather than the study itself, that gives the V and J calls and clone size. In this sample the table shows a few hundred thousand distinct CDR3 sequences, around a fifth of which occur a single time. The ten largest clones represent around 12% of the sample.

The TCR comes from a female donor with Graves disease. This sequence uses TRBV19 and TRBJ1-1; TRBD1 is perhaps the D gene, given 5 matching bases. Sequences were derived from peripheral blood mononuclear cells (PBMCs), sampled when the disease was refractory, from a patient treated with antithyroid drugs. The CDR3 protein sequence reads: CASGDDMNTEAFF. The nucleotide sequence reads TGTGCCAGTGGGGACGACATGAACACTGAAGCTTTCTTT.